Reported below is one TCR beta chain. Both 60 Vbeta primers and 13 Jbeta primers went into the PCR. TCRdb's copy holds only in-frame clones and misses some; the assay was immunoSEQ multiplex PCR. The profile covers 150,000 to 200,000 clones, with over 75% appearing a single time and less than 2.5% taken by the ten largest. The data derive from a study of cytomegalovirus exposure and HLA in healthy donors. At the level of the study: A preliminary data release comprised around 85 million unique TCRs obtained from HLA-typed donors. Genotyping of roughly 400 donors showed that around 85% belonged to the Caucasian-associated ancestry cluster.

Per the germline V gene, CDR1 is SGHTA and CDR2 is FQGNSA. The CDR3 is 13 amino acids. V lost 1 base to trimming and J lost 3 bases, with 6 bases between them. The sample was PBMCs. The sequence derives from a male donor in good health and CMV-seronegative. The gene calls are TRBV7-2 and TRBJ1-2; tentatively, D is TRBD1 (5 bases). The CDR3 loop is CASSLGRDYGYTF. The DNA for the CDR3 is TGTGCCAGCAGCTTAGGCAGGGACTATGGCTACACCTTC. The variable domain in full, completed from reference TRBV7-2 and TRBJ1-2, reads GAGVSQSPSNKVTEKGKDVELRCDPISGHTALYWYRQSLGQGLEFLIYFQGNSAPDKSGLPSDRFSAERTGGSVSTLTIQRTQQEDSAVYLCASSLGRDYGYTFGSGTRLTVV.